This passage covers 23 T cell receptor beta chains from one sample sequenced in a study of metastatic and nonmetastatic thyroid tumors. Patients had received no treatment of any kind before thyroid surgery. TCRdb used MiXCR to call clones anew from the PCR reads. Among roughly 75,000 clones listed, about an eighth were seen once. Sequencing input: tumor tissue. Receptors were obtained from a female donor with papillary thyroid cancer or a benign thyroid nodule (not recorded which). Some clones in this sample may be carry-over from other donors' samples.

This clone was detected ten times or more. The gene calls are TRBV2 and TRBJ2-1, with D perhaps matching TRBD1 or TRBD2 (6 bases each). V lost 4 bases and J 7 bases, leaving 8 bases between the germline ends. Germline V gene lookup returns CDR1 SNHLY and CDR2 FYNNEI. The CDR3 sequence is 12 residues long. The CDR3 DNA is TGTGCCAGCAGTGGAGGGGGGAATGAGCAGTTCTTC. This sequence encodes CASSGGGNEQFF.

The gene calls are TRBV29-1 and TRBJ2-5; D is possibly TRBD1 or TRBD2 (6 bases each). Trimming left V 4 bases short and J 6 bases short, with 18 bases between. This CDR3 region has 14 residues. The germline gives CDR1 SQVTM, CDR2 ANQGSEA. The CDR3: CSVGGGTPPKTQYF. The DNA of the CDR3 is TGCAGCGTTGGAGGAGGGACACCCCCTAAGACCCAGTACTTC.

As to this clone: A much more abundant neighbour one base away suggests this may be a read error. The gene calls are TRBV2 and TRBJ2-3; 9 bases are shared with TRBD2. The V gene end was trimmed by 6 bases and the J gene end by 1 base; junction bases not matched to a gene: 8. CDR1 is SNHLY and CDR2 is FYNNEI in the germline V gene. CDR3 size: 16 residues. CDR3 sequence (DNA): TGTGCCAGCAGGCCAGTAGCGGGAGTGGGCACAGATACGCAGTATTTT. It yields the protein CASRPVAGVGTDTQYF.

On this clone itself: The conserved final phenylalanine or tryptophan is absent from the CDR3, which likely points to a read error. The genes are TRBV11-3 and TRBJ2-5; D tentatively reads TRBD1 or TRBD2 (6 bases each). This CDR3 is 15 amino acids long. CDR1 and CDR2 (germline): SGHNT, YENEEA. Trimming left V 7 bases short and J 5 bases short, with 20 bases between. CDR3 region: CASNTPPGGAETQYS. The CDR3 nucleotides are TGTGCCAGCAACACCCCTCCCGGGGGCGCCGAGACCCAGTACTCC.

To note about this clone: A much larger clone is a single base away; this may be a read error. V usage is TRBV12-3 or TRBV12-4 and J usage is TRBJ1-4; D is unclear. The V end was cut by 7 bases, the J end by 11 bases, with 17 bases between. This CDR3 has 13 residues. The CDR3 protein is CASMATVIRKLFF. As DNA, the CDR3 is TGTGCCAGCATGGCTACGGTGATAAGGAAACTGTTTTTT.

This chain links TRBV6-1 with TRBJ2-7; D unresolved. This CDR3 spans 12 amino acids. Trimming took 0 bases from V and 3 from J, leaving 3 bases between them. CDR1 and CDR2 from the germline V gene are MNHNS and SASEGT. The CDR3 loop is CASSEASYEQYF. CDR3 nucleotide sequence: TGTGCCAGCAGTGAAGCGAGCTACGAGCAGTACTTC.

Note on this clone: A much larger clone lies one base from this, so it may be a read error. The CDR3, as DNA: TGTGCCAGCACACAGGGCAACACCCGGGAGCTGTTTTTT. Translated, it gives CASTQGNTRELFF. The chain carries TRBV2 and TRBJ2-2, with D possibly being TRBD1 (6 bases). CDR1 and CDR2 (germline): SNHLY, FYNNEI. The CDR3 has 13 amino acids.

CDR3 sequence: CASSRPFPRGENTEAFF. CDR3 DNA: TGCGCCAGCAGCCGCCCCTTTCCACGGGGGGAGAACACTGAAGCTTTCTTT. The V call is TRBV4-1, the J call TRBJ1-1; weak D call: TRBD1 (5 bases). The germline V gene encodes CDR1 MGHRA and CDR2 YSYEKL. Between the trimmed V and J ends, which lost 4 bases and 1 base, there was a span of 19 bases. This CDR3 contains 17 residues.

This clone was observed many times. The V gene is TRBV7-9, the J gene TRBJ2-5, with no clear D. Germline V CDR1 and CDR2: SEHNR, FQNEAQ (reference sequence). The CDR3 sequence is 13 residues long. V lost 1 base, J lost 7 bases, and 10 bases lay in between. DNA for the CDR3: TGTGCCAGCAGCTTAGGGCAGAGAGGGACCCAGTACTTC. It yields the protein CASSLGQRGTQYF.

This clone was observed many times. CDR3 sequence: CASSVGGGPGTEAFF. The CDR3 nucleotides are TGTGCCAGCAGCGTAGGAGGGGGCCCTGGGACTGAAGCTTTCTTT. V is TRBV9 and J is TRBJ1-1; 7 bases are a match to TRBD1. This CDR3 has 15 amino acids. Germline V gene sequence: CDR1 SGDLS, CDR2 YYNGEE. Unmatched junction bases numbered 7, after V lost 0 bases and J lost 5 bases.

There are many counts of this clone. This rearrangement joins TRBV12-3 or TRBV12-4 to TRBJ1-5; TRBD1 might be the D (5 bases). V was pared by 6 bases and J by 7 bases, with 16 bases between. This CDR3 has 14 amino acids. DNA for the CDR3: TGTGCCAGCAGCCTGACAGTCCCCGGGCAGCCCCAGCATTTT. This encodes CASSLTVPGQPQHF.

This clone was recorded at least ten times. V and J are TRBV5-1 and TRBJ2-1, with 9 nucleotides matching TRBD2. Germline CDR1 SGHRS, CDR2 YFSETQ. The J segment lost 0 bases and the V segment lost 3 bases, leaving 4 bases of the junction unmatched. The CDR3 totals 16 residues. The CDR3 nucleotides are TGCGCCAGCAGCTCCCTAGCGGGGTCCTCCTACAATGAGCAGTTCTTC. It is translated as CASSSLAGSSYNEQFF.

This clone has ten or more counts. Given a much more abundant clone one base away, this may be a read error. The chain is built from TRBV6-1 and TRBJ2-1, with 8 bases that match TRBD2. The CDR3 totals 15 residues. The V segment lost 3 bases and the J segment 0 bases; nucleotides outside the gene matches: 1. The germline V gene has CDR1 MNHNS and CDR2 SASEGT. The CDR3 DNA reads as TGTGCCAGCAGTGAGCGGGAGGTCTCCTACAATGAGCAGTTCTTC. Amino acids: CASSEREVSYNEQFF.

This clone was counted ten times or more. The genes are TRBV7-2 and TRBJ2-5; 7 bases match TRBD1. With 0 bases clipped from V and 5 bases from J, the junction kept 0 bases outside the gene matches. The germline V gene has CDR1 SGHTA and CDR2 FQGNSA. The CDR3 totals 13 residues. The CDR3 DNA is TGTGCCAGCAGCTTAGCCAGGGGGGAGACCCAGTACTTC. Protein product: CASSLARGETQYF.

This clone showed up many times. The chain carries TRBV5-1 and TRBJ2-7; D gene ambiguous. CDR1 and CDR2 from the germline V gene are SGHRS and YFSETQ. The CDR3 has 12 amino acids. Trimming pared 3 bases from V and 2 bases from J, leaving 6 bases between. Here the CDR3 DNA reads TGCGCCAGCAGCTCTTCAACCTACGAGCAGTACTTC. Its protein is CASSSSTYEQYF.

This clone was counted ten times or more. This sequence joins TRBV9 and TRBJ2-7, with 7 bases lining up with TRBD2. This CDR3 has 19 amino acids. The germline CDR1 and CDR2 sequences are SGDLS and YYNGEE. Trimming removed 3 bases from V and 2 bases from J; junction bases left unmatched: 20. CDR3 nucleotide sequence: TGTGCCAGCAGCGCCCGAGTGGCTACCGGGAGGCCCCCCCCCTACGAGCAGTACTTC. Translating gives CASSARVATGRPPPYEQYF. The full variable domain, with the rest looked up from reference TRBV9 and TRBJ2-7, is DSGVTQTPKHLITATGQRVTLRCSPRSGDLSVYWYQQSLDQGLQFLIQYYNGEERAKGNILERFSAQQFPDLHSELNLSSLELGDSALYFCASSARVATGRPPPYEQYFGPGTRLTVT.

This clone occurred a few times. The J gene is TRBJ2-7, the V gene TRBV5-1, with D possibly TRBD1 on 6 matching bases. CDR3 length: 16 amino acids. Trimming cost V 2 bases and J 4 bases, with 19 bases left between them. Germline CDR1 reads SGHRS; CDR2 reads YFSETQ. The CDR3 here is CASSFNRVPLIYEQYF. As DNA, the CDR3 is TGCGCCAGCAGCTTCAACAGGGTCCCACTTATATACGAGCAGTACTTC.

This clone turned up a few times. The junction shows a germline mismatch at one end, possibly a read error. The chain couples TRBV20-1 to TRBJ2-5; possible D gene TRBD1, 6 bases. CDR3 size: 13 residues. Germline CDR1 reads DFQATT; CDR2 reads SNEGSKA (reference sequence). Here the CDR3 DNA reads TGCAGTACTAGAGATCAGGGGTCCGGGACCCAGTACTTC. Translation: CSTRDQGSGTQYF.

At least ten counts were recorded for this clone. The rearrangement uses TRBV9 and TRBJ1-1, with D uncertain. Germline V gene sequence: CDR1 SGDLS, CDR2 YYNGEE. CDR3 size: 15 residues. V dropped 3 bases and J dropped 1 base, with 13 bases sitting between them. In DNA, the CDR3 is TGTGCCAGCAGCGAGGGAGTTTCGTCGAACACTGAAGCTTTCTTT. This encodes CASSEGVSSNTEAFF.

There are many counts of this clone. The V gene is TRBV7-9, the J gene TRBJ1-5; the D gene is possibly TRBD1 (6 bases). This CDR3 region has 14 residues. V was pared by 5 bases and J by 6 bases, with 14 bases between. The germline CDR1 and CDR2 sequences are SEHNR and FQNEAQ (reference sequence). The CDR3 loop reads CASSDASQGQPQHF. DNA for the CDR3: TGTGCCAGCAGCGACGCATCACAGGGTCAGCCCCAGCATTTT.

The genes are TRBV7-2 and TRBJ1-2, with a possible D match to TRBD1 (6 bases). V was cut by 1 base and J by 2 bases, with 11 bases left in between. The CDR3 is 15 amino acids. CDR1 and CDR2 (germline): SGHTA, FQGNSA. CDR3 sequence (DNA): TGTGCCAGCAGCTTAGATACAGGGAGAAACTATGGCTACACCTTC. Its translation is CASSLDTGRNYGYTF. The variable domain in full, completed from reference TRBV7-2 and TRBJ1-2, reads GAGVSQSPSNKVTEKGKDVELRCDPISGHTALYWYRQSLGQGLEFLIYFQGNSAPDKSGLPSDRFSAERTGGSVSTLTIQRTQQEDSAVYLCASSLDTGRNYGYTFGSGTRLTVV.

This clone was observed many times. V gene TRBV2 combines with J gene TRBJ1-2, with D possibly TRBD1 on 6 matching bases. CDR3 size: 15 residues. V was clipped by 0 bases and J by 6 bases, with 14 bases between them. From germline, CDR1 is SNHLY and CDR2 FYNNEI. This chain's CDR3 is CASSEAGGAINGYTF. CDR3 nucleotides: TGTGCCAGCAGTGAAGCGGGGGGGGCGATCAATGGCTACACCTTC.

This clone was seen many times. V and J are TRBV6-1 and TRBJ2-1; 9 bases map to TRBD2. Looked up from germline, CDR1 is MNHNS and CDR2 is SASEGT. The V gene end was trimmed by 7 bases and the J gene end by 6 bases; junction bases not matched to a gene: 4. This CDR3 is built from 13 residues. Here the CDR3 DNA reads TGTGCCAGCATGGCTAGCGGGACCAATGAGCAGTTCTTC. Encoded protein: CASMASGTNEQFF.